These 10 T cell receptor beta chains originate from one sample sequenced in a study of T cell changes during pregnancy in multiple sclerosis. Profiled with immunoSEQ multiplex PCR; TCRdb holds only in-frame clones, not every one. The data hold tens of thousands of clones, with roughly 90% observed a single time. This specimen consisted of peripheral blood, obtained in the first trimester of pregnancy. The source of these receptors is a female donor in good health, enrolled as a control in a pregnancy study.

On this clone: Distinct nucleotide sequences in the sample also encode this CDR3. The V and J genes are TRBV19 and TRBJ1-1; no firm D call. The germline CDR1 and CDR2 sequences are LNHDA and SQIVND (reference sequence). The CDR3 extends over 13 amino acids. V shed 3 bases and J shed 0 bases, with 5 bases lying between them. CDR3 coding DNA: TGTGCCAGTAGTATCGGGATGAACACTGAAGCTTTCTTT. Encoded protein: CASSIGMNTEAFF.

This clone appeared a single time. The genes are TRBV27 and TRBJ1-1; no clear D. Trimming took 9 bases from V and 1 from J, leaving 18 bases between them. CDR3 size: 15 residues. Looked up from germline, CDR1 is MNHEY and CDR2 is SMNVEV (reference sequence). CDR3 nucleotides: TGTGCCAGTAAAGTCGGCGGCCCGTCGAACACTGAAGCTTTCTTT. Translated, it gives CASKVGGPSNTEAFF.

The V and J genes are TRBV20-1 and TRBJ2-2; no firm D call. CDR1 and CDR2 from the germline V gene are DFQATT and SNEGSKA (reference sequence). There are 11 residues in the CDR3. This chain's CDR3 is CSVNAAGELFF. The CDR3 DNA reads TGCAGCGTTAATGCGGCCGGGGAGCTGTTTTTT.

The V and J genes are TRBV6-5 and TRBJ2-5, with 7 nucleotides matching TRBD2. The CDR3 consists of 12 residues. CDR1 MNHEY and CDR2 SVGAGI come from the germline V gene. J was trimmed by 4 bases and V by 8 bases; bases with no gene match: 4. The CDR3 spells CASSPGGETQYF. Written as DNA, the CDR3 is TGTGCCAGCTCTCCGGGAGGAGAGACCCAGTACTTC.

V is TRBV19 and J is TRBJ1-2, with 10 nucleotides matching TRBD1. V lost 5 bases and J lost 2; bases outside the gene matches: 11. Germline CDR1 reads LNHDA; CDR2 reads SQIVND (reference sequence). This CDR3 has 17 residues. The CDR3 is CASSARDRGARNYGYTF. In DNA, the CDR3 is TGTGCCAGTAGTGCCCGGGACAGGGGAGCGAGGAACTATGGCTACACCTTC.

The CDR3 nucleotides are TGTGCCAGCAGTTCCAGCGGGGTCGGCTATGGCTACACCTTC. Translation: CASSSSGVGYGYTF. J is TRBJ1-2 and V is TRBV6-5, with D hard to call. Trimming shortened V by 4 bases and J by 4 bases, and 13 bases separated the two germline ends. CDR3 length equals 14 residues. Germline V gives CDR1 MNHEY, CDR2 SVGAGI.

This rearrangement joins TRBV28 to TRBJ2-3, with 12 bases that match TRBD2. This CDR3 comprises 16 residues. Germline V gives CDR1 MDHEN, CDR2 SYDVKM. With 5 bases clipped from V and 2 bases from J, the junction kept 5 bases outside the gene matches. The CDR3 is CASSLWTSGITDTQYF. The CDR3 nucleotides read TGTGCCAGCAGTCTTTGGACTAGCGGGATCACAGATACGCAGTATTTT. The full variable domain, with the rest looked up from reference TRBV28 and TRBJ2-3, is DVKVTQSSRYLVKRTGEKVFLECVQDMDHENMFWYRQDPGLGLRLIYFSYDVKMKEKGDIPEGYSVSREKKERFSLILESASTNQTSMYLCASSLWTSGITDTQYFGPGTRLTVL.

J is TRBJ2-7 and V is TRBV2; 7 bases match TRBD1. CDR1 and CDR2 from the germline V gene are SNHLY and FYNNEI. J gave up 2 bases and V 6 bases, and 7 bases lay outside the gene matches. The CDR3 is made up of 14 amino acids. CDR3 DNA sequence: TGTGCCAGCAGGGAATACAGGGGTCCCTACGAGCAGTACTTC. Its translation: CASREYRGPYEQYF.

The CDR3 DNA follows: TGTGCCAGCTCACGGGCGGGGGGAACCTACAATGAGCAGTTCTTC. Amino acid sequence: CASSRAGGTYNEQFF. The gene calls are TRBV18 and TRBJ2-1; 8 bases are shared with TRBD2. The CDR3 has 15 amino acids. V was clipped by 4 bases and J by 2 bases; unmatched bases: 4. Germline V CDR1 and CDR2: KGHSH, LQKENI.

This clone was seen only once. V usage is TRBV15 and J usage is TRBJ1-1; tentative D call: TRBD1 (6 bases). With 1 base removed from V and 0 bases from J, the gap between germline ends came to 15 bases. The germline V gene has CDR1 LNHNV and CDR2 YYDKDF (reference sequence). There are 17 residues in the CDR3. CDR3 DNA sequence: TGTGCCACCAGCAGAGGGGGGCCACTTCAGATGAACACTGAAGCTTTCTTT. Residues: CATSRGGPLQMNTEAFF.